The source of this TCR beta chain is a study of T cells after posttransplantation cyclophosphamide. The study, taken as a whole, reports: Tissue-infiltrating T cells from skin or gut overlapped little with blood T cells. Later post-transplant blood repertoires were often dominated by donor CD8+ memory clones. TRB clonality was highly associated with recipient CMV seropositivity and reactivation.

This clone showed up many times. Its antigen remains unidentified. Only in-frame clones appear in the TCRdb table, and some are missing; sequencing was by immunoSEQ multiplex PCR. Singletons are absent from the sample, which has 7,300 or so clones. Cyclophosphamide on days +3 and +4 followed busulfan-fludarabine conditioning and a marrow graft. Per germline, CDR1 LNHNV and CDR2 YYDKDF (reference sequence). V was pared by 1 base and J by 3 bases, with 3 bases of the junction left unmatched. This CDR3 has 17 amino acids. Sequencing was performed on PBMCs, taken after allogeneic stem cell transplant with posttransplant cyclophosphamide. The chain recombines TRBV15 with TRBJ2-1, with 13 bases aligning to TRBD2. The clonotype comes from a male patient aged 45-60 years who received an allogeneic stem cell transplant from an unrelated donor, was CMV-positive, and had acute GVHD only. The T cells may partly be graft donor cells. DNA of the CDR3: TGTGCCACCAGCAGAGGAGGACTAGCGGGAGACTACAATGAGCAGTTCTTC. This codes for CATSRGGLAGDYNEQFF. The whole variable domain, filled in from reference TRBV15 and TRBJ2-1, reads DAMVIQNPRYQVTQFGKPVTLSCSQTLNHNVMYWYQQKSSQAPKLLFHYYDKDFNNEADTPDNFQSRRPNTSFCFLDIRSPGLGDTAMYLCATSRGGLAGDYNEQFFGPGTRLTVL.